This TCR beta chain is from a study of spatial heterogeneity in lung cancer. The time point was: blood at routine non-recurrence follow-up after resection. Unsorted tumor, nontumor lung tissue or cryopreserved PBMC supplied the whole RNA. The CDR3 covers 17 residues. The V gene lost 5 bases and the J gene lost 4 bases, with 21 bases spanning the gap. In TCRdb, the 5' RACE reads were re-called with MiXCR into one record per CDR3 protein. The sample contains some 120,000 distinct CDR3 sequences, 12% of which appear only once. The receptor comes from a male donor with early-stage non-small cell lung cancer. The sequencing here drew on PBMCs, taken at follow-up. The V and J genes are TRBV12-3 or TRBV12-4 and TRBJ1-5, with TRBD1 as a possible D gene (6 bases). CDR3 DNA sequence: TGTGCCAGCAGTCCAAGAGACAGGATAACATTTAATCAGCCCCAGCATTTT. The encoded protein is CASSPRDRITFNQPQHF.